Presented here are 8 T cell receptor beta chains from one specimen sequenced in a study of T cells in localized non-small cell lung cancer. Sequenced by immunoSEQ multiplex PCR; TCRdb stores in-frame clones only, minus some. The sample shows more than 9,000 clones, less than 45% of them seen only once. The source material was lymph node tissue, sampled before any cancer treatment. These receptor sequences come from a woman aged 35-75 years with stage I lung adenocarcinoma.

As DNA, the CDR3 is TGTGCCTGGAGTGAATTACAGGAGGACGGTACGCAGTATTTT. Amino acid sequence: CAWSELQEDGTQYF. This chain joins TRBV30 and TRBJ2-3; the D gene could be TRBD1 or TRBD2 (5 bases each). This CDR3 is 14 amino acids long. Trimming left V 1 base short and J 8 bases short, with 16 bases between. Looked up from germline, CDR1 is GTSNPN and CDR2 is SVGIG (reference sequence). Complete variable domain (other parts from reference TRBV30 and TRBJ2-3): SQTIHQWPATLVQPVGSPLSLECTVEGTSNPNLYWYRQAAGRGLQLLFYSVGIGQISSEVPQNLSASRPQDRQFILSSKKLLLSDSGFYLCAWSELQEDGTQYFGPGTRLTVL.

This clone occurred a few times. This chain joins TRBV4-1 and TRBJ2-7; 9 bases match TRBD2. Germline CDR1 and CDR2: MGHRA and YSYEKL. V was pared by 1 base and J by 0 bases, with 10 bases of the junction left unmatched. This CDR3 is built from 18 residues. CDR3 in DNA: TGCGCCAGCAGCCAAGGGGAGTATAGCGGGGGCTTCTCCTACGAGCAGTACTTC. It yields the protein CASSQGEYSGGFSYEQYF.

This clone has more than one count but fewer than ten. The chain has TRBV29-1 and TRBJ2-7, with 9 bases matching TRBD1. The V gene's germline CDR1 is SQVTM and CDR2 ANQGSEA. The CDR3 extends over 15 amino acids. V lost 4 bases to trimming and J lost 0 bases; unmatched junction nucleotides: 7. The CDR3 is CSVAPGQGSSYEQYF. The DNA of the CDR3 is TGCAGCGTTGCCCCGGGACAGGGCTCCTCCTACGAGCAGTACTTC.

This clone turned up a few times. The J gene is TRBJ2-1, the V gene TRBV11-3, with D possibly being TRBD2 (5 bases). CDR1 is SGHNT and CDR2 is YENEEA in the germline V gene. V lost 5 bases and J lost 3, with 14 bases in between. The CDR3 is made up of 15 amino acids. The CDR3 region is CASSLSEGDYNEQFF. The CDR3 DNA reads TGTGCCAGCAGCCTCAGTGAGGGAGACTACAATGAGCAGTTCTTC.

On this clone: One end of the junction is discordant with germline, which a read error may explain. This chain links TRBV6-8 with TRBJ1-1; D perhaps matches TRBD1 (5 bases). This CDR3 is 13 amino acids long. In germline, CDR1 is MNHGY, CDR2 SAAAGT. The CDR3 is CAISGGFFLEAFF. The DNA of the CDR3 is TGTGCCATCAGTGGGGGATTCTTTCTTGAAGCTTTCTTT.

This sequence joins TRBV18 and TRBJ2-1, with TRBD1 matching over 10 bases. Germline V gene sequence: CDR1 KGHSH, CDR2 LQKENI. V was pared by 3 bases and J by 0 bases, with 2 bases of the junction left unmatched. CDR3 size: 16 residues. This CDR3 is CASSPGQGGSYNEQFF. In DNA, the CDR3 is TGTGCCAGCTCACCCGGACAGGGGGGCTCCTACAATGAGCAGTTCTTC.

V and J are TRBV6-8 and TRBJ1-1; 9 bases are a match to TRBD1. V lost 4 bases, J lost 11 bases, and 5 bases stayed unmatched. The CDR3 spans 12 residues. Germline V gene sequence: CDR1 MNHGY, CDR2 SAAAGT. CDR3 region: CASSSYRGHAFF. The CDR3 DNA sequence: TGTGCCAGCAGTTCCTACAGGGGGCACGCTTTCTTT.

V is TRBV30 and J is TRBJ2-7; 9 positions match TRBD1. The CDR3 covers 14 residues. Germline CDR1 reads GTSNPN; CDR2 reads SVGIG (reference sequence). The ends lost 2 bases at V and 2 bases at J; junction bases unmatched: 4. The CDR3 here is CAWSLRQGAYEQYF. The CDR3, as DNA: TGTGCCTGGAGTTTAAGACAGGGGGCCTACGAGCAGTACTTC.